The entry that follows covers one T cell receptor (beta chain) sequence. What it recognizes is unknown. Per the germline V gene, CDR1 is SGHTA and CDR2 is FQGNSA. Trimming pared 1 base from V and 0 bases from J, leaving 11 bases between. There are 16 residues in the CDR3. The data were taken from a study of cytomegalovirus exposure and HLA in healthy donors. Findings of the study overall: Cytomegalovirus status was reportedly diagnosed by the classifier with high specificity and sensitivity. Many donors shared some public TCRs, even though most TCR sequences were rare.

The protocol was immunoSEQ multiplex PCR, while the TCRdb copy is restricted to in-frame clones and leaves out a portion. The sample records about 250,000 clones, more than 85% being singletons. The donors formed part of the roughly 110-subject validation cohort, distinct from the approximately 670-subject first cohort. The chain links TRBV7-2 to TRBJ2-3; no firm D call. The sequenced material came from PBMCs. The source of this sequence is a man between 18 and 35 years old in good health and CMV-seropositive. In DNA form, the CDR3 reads TGTGCCAGCAGCTTAGTAGTCGGGTCTAGCACAGATACGCAGTATTTT. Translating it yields CASSLVVGSSTDTQYF.